Listed below are T cell receptor beta chains from one sample, sequenced in a study of blood T cell repertoires in COVID-19. TCRdb keeps only in-frame clones here, not all; method: immunoSEQ multiplex PCR. The sample includes 140,000 to 150,000 clones, roughly three quarters of them seen just once. Sequencing used peripheral blood. The origin of the receptors is a woman in her sixties or seventies with acute or convalescent COVID-19. CDR3s include the opening cysteine and the closing phenylalanine or tryptophan. A D gene is named only where the DNA matches it firmly. Rows may omit the clone size; those that give it use once, few, many or a size class.

>TRBV7-9|few|TRBJ1-6|.
CASSLGTVGSPLHF
TGTGCCAGCAGCTTAGGAACGGTTGGTTCACCCCTCCACTTT
>TRBV6-6|.|TRBJ1-1|.
CASSYGPEAFF
TGTGCCAGCAGTTACGGGCCTGAAGCTTTCTTT
>TRBV12-3/TRBV12-4|few|TRBJ1-2|TRBD1
CASSKQGSGYTF
TGTGCCAGCAGTAAACAGGGGAGTGGCTACACCTTC
>TRBV5-6|.|TRBJ2-7|.
CASSFRGEQYF
TGTGCCAGCAGCTTCAGGGGTGAGCAGTACTTC
>TRBV7-8|.|TRBJ1-2|.
CASSLGATYGYTF
TGTGCCAGCAGCTTGGGGGCGACCTATGGCTACACCTTC
>TRBV7-9|.|TRBJ1-5|.
CASSLTDSSQPQHF
TGTGCCAGCAGTTTAACGGATAGCAGTCAGCCCCAGCATTTT
>TRBV7-9|.|TRBJ2-5|TRBD2
CASSLELLGTSGSQETQYF
TGTGCCAGCAGCTTAGAACTTCTAGGGACTAGCGGGAGCCAGGAGACCCAGTACTTC
>TRBV12-3/TRBV12-4|.|TRBJ1-5|.
CASSLNEFQPQHF
TGTGCCAGCAGTCTCAACGAGTTCCAGCCCCAGCATTTT
>TRBV7-9|.|TRBJ2-7|.
CASSLVQGITAKEQYF
TGTGCCAGCTCGTTGGTCCAGGGGATCACCGCCAAAGAGCAGTACTTC
>TRBV10-3|.|TRBJ1-1|.
CAIKRARDTEAFF
TGTGCCATCAAGAGGGCGAGGGACACTGAAGCTTTCTTT
>TRBV27|.|TRBJ2-7|.
CASSQDRAMVHEQYF
TGTGCCAGCAGCCAGGACAGAGCAATGGTTCACGAGCAGTACTTC
>TRBV3-1/TRBV3-2|.|TRBJ1-4|.
CASSQDLQEKLFF
TGTGCCAGCAGCCAAGATTTACAAGAAAAACTGTTTTTT
>TRBV15|.|TRBJ1-2|.
CATSRDLTAYGYTF
TGTGCCACCAGCAGAGATCTGACAGCCTATGGCTACACCTTC
>TRBV9|.|TRBJ2-5|.
CASSVGGRAIEETQYF
TGTGCCAGCAGCGTAGGAGGCAGGGCGATTGAAGAGACCCAGTACTTC
>TRBV10-1|.|TRBJ2-1|TRBD2
CASSEASGRGISYNEQFF
TGCGCCAGCAGTGAGGCTAGCGGGAGGGGGATCTCCTACAATGAGCAGTTCTTC
>TRBV10-3|.|TRBJ1-5|TRBD1
CATGTASNQPQHF
TGTGCCACCGGGACAGCTAGCAATCAGCCCCAGCATTTT
>TRBV6-1|.|TRBJ1-6|.
CASSVVGQGLKRYNSPLHF
TGTGCCAGCAGTGTTGTAGGGCAGGGACTAAAGAGATATAATTCACCCCTCCACTTT
>TRBV10-3|few|TRBJ2-1|.
CAISESGTRTYNEQFF
TGTGCCATCAGTGAGTCAGGGACACGAACCTACAATGAGCAGTTCTTC
>TRBV12-3/TRBV12-4|.|TRBJ2-1|.
CASSASVNEQFF
TGTGCCAGCAGTGCTAGCGTCAATGAGCAGTTCTTC
>TRBV27|few|TRBJ1-6|.
CASRAPGSYNSPLHF
TGTGCCAGCAGGGCCCCGGGATCCTATAATTCACCCCTCCACTTT
>TRBV3-1/TRBV3-2|.|TRBJ1-3|TRBD1
CASSQDNLPTGIKPNTIYF
TGTGCCAGCAGCCAAGATAACTTACCGACAGGGATTAAACCAAACACCATATATTTT
>TRBV5-1|.|TRBJ1-2|.
CASSLDPRVSGYTF
TGCGCCAGCAGCTTGGATCCCAGGGTCTCCGGCTACACCTTC
>TRBV5-1|.|TRBJ2-1|TRBD2
CASSPLTLAGGGEQFF
TGCGCCAGCAGCCCCCTTACCCTAGCGGGAGGCGGTGAGCAGTTCTTC
>TRBV5-1|.|TRBJ2-7|TRBD2
CASSPIAGVGYEQYF
TGCGCCAGCAGCCCAATAGCGGGAGTGGGGTACGAGCAGTACTTC
>TRBV7-3|.|TRBJ2-1|.
CASSLRVGLTSRSEQFF
TGTGCCAGCAGCTTAAGAGTAGGGTTGACTAGTCGGAGTGAGCAGTTCTTC
>TRBV9|.|TRBJ2-1|TRBD2
CASSGTSGLRGNEQFF
TGTGCCAGCAGCGGGACTAGCGGCCTTCGGGGCAATGAGCAGTTCTTC
>TRBV28|.|TRBJ1-5|TRBD1
CASSWRQGISQPQHF
TGTGCCAGCAGTTGGAGACAGGGGATAAGTCAGCCCCAGCATTTT
>TRBV18|once|TRBJ2-7|.
CASSPPSQAYEQYF
TGTGCCAGCTCACCACCATCCCAGGCGTACGAGCAGTACTTC
>TRBV4-2|.|TRBJ2-5|TRBD1
CASSQDPGQPETQYF
TGTGCCAGCAGCCAAGACCCGGGACAGCCGGAGACCCAGTACTTC
>TRBV5-1|.|TRBJ2-1|.
CASSLASGAWNEQFF
TGCGCCAGCAGCTTGGCCTCAGGGGCTTGGAATGAGCAGTTCTTC
>TRBV7-2|.|TRBJ2-2|.
CASSFGGQITGELFF
TGTGCCAGCAGCTTTGGAGGACAGATTACCGGGGAGCTGTTTTTT
>TRBV19|.|TRBJ2-5|TRBD2
CASSITGRGQETQYF
TGTGCCAGTAGTATAACCGGGAGGGGACAAGAGACCCAGTACTTC
>TRBV19|.|TRBJ1-1|.
CASMTRGGTEAFF
TGTGCCAGTATGACCCGCGGTGGCACTGAAGCTTTCTTT
>TRBV7-9|.|TRBJ1-2|TRBD1
CASSRTGIYGYTF
TGTGCCAGCAGTCGGACAGGGATCTATGGCTACACCTTC
>TRBV25-1|.|TRBJ2-3|TRBD2
CASSAGTSGVTDTQYF
TGTGCCAGCAGTGCCGGGACTAGCGGGGTCACAGATACGCAGTATTTT
>TRBV28|.|TRBJ1-5|.
CASSFGGVGVDQPQHF
TGTGCCAGCAGTTTTGGGGGGGTGGGAGTTGATCAGCCCCAGCATTTT
>TRBV28|.|TRBJ1-6|.
CASTSRLDSHSPLHF
TGTGCCAGCACTTCCCGCCTGGACAGCCATTCACCCCTCCACTTT
>TRBV2|few|TRBJ2-7|TRBD1
CASRKGQGNEQYF
TGTGCCAGCAGGAAGGGACAGGGTAACGAGCAGTACTTC
>TRBV24-1|.|TRBJ1-2|.
CATSGSHTTYGYTF
TGTGCCACCAGTGGGTCACATACTACCTATGGCTACACCTTC
>TRBV10-3|.|TRBJ2-2|TRBD1
CAITRTGGPGELFF
TGTGCCATCACTCGAACAGGGGGGCCCGGGGAGCTGTTTTTT
>TRBV27|.|TRBJ2-7|TRBD2
CASSEGLAAPYEQYF
TGTGCCAGCAGCGAGGGACTAGCGGCACCCTACGAGCAGTACTTC
>TRBV7-9|many|TRBJ1-1|.
CASSRGAFF
TGTGCCAGCAGCCGGGGGGCTTTCTTT
>TRBV3-1/TRBV3-2|.|TRBJ2-7|.
CASSRDLWSYEQYF
TGTGCCAGCAGCCGGGACTTATGGTCCTACGAGCAGTACTTC
>TRBV9|once|TRBJ2-5|TRBD2
CASSPITGGEETQYF
TGTGCCAGCAGCCCGATTACGGGAGGGGAAGAGACCCAGTACTTC
>TRBV10-3|.|TRBJ1-5|.
CAISPGSNQPQHF
TGTGCCATCAGCCCAGGGAGCAATCAGCCCCAGCATTTT
>TRBV7-2|.|TRBJ2-7|TRBD2
CASSLGLAGAGPEQYF
TGTGCCAGCAGCTTGGGGCTAGCGGGAGCAGGGCCCGAGCAGTACTTC
>TRBV18|.|TRBJ1-4|.
CASSPIGRSATNEKLFF
TGTGCCAGCTCACCAATAGGGAGGTCCGCAACTAATGAAAAACTGTTTTTT
>TRBV6-1|few|TRBJ1-5|.
CASSEVEIYQPQHF
TGTGCCAGCAGTGAAGTGGAGATCTATCAGCCCCAGCATTTT
>TRBV4-1|.|TRBJ1-6|TRBD1
CASSQDWRQGPRALHF
TGCGCCAGCAGCCAAGACTGGAGACAGGGTCCCAGGGCCCTCCACTTT
>TRBV29-1|.|TRBJ1-4|TRBD1
CSVGDRWNEKLFF
TGCAGCGTTGGGGACAGATGGAATGAAAAACTGTTTTTT
>TRBV19|.|TRBJ1-5|.
CASSIQTVNQPQHF
TGTGCCAGTAGTATACAGACAGTCAATCAGCCCCAGCATTTT
>TRBV29-1|few|TRBJ2-7|.
CSVEVTSSYEQYF
TGCAGCGTTGAAGTAACTAGCAGTTACGAGCAGTACTTC
>TRBV6-5|.|TRBJ2-7|TRBD2
CASSPLAGVAAEQYF
TGTGCCAGCAGCCCCTTAGCGGGAGTAGCTGCCGAGCAGTACTTC
>TRBV27|.|TRBJ2-2|TRBD2
CASSFLGLAGGLRDTGELFF
TGTGCCAGCAGTTTCTTGGGACTAGCGGGAGGGCTAAGGGACACCGGGGAGCTGTTTTTT
>TRBV2|.|TRBJ2-1|TRBD2
CASSGAGVGYNEQFF
TGTGCCAGCAGTGGAGCGGGAGTAGGGTACAATGAGCAGTTCTTC
>TRBV10-3|.|TRBJ1-1|.
CAISDFAGSEAFF
TGTGCCATCAGTGACTTCGCAGGCTCTGAAGCTTTCTTT
>TRBV5-5|once|TRBJ2-5|TRBD1
CASSFDRGRETQYF
TGTGCCAGCAGCTTCGACAGGGGGCGAGAGACCCAGTACTTC
>TRBV3-1/TRBV3-2|.|TRBJ1-2|.
CASSLRRGYGYTF
TGTGCCAGCAGCCTGCGAAGAGGGTATGGCTACACCTTC
>TRBV6-1|.|TRBJ2-5|TRBD2
CASGVAGVWETQYF
TGTGCCAGCGGTGTAGCGGGAGTTTGGGAGACCCAGTACTTC
>TRBV4-1|.|TRBJ2-3|.
CASSQGRADTQYF
TGCGCCAGCAGCCAAGGCCGAGCAGATACGCAGTATTTT